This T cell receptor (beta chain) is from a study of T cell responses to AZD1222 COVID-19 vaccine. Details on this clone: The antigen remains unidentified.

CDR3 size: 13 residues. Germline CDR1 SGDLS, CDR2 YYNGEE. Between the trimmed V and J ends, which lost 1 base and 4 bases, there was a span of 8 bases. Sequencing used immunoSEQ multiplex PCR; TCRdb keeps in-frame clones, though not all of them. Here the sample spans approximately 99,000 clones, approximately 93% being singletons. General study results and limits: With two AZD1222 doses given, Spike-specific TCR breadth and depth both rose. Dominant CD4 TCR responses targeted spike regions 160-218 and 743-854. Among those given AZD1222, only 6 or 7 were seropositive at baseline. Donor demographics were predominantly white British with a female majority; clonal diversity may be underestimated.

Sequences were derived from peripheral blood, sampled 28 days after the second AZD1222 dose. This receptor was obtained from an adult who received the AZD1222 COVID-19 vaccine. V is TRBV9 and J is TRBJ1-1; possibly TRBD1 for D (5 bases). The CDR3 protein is CASSVWGSTEAFF. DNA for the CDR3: TGTGCCAGCAGCGTATGGGGGTCCACTGAAGCTTTCTTT.